The sequence of this TCR beta chain was determined in a study of radiotherapy plus CTLA-4 blockade in lung cancer. V was pared by 5 bases and J by 5 bases, with 9 bases of the junction left unmatched. This CDR3 has 16 residues. The germline gives CDR1 LNHNV, CDR2 YYDKDF (reference sequence). The method was immunoSEQ multiplex PCR; TCRdb's version includes in-frame clones alone and lacks a portion of them. The repertoire has approximately 98,000 clones, 82% of them found once; the top ten carry 3% to 4%. A few counts support this clone. Antigen specificity is unknown. Overall study findings and caveats: In blood, TCR clones derived from the tumor expanded after radiotherapy plus ipilimumab.

The V gene is TRBV15, the J gene TRBJ2-5, with 12 nucleotides matching TRBD1. This receptor was identified in a human donor with non-small cell lung cancer who had a partial response to radiotherapy plus ipilimumab. The source was peripheral blood, collected from a patient treated with radiotherapy plus ipilimumab. CDR3 sequence: CATSSRDRGHRETQYF. CDR3 DNA sequence: TGTGCCACCAGCTCCCGGGACAGGGGGCATAGGGAGACCCAGTACTTC. Full variable domain (remainder filled in from reference TRBV15 and TRBJ2-5): DAMVIQNPRYQVTQFGKPVTLSCSQTLNHNVMYWYQQKSSQAPKLLFHYYDKDFNNEADTPDNFQSRRPNTSFCFLDIRSPGLGDTAMYLCATSSRDRGHRETQYFGPGTRLLVL.